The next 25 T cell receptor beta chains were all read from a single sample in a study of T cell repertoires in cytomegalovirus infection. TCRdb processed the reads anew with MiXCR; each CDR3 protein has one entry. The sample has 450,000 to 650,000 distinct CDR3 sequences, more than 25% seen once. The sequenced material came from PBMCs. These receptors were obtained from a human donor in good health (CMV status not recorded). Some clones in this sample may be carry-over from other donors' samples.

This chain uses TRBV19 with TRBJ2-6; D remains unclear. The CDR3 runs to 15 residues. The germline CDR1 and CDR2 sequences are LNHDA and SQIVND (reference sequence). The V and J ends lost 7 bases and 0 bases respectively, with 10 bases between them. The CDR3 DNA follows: TGTGCCAGTAATGAAAGGAGCTCTGGGGCCAACGTCCTGACTTTC. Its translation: CASNERSSGANVLTF.

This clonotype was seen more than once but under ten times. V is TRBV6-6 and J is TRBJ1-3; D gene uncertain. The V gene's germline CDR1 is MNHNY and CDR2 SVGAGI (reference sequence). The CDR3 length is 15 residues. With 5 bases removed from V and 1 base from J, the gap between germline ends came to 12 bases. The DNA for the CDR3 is TGTGCCAGCAGTGATACGGGTCGATCTGGAAACACCATATATTTT. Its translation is CASSDTGRSGNTIYF.

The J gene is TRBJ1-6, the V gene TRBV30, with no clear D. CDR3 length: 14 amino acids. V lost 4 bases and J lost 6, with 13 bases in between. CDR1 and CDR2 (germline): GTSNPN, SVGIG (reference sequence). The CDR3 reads CAWTYKGGNSPLHF. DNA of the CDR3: TGTGCCTGGACCTACAAGGGAGGTAATTCACCCCTCCACTTT.

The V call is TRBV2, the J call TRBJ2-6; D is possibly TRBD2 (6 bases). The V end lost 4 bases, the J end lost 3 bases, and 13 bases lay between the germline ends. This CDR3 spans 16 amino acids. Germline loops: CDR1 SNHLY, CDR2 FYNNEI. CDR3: CASSVLAGSGANVLTF. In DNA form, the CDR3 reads TGTGCCAGCAGTGTTCTAGCCGGGAGTGGGGCCAACGTCCTGACTTTC.

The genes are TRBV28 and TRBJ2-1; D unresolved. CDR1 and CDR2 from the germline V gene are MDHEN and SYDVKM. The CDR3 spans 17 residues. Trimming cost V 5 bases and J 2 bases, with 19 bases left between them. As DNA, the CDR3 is TGTGCCAGCAGTCCCCACACCCCCGGGCCCGCCTACAATGAGCAGTTCTTC. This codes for CASSPHTPGPAYNEQFF. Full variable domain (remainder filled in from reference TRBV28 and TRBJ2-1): DVKVTQSSRYLVKRTGEKVFLECVQDMDHENMFWYRQDPGLGLRLIYFSYDVKMKEKGDIPEGYSVSREKKERFSLILESASTNQTSMYLCASSPHTPGPAYNEQFFGPGTRLTVL.

The CDR3 DNA reads TGTGCCAGTAGCCGCCGGACAGGGAATTTTGGGGGATCTGTATACAATGAGCAGTTCTTC. Translation gives CASSRRTGNFGGSVYNEQFF. The chain is built from TRBV19 and TRBJ2-1, with 8 bases matching TRBD1. The CDR3 is made up of 20 amino acids. V gave up 6 bases and J gave up 4 bases; unmatched junction bases: 23. Per the germline V gene, CDR1 is LNHDA and CDR2 is SQIVND (reference sequence). Based on the CDR3 plus reference TRBV19 and TRBJ2-1, the full variable domain is DGGITQSPKYLFRKEGQNVTLSCEQNLNHDAMYWYRQDPGQGLRLIYYSQIVNDFQKGDIAEGYSVSREKKESFPLTVTSAQKNPTAFYLCASSRRTGNFGGSVYNEQFFGPGTRLTVL.

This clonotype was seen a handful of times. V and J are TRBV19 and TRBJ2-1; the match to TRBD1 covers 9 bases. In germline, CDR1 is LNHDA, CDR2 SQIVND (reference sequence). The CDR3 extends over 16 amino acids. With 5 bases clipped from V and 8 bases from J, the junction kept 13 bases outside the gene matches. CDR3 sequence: CASSSLGTGISDEQFF. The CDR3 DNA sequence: TGTGCCAGTAGTTCACTCGGGACAGGGATTTCCGATGAGCAGTTCTTC.

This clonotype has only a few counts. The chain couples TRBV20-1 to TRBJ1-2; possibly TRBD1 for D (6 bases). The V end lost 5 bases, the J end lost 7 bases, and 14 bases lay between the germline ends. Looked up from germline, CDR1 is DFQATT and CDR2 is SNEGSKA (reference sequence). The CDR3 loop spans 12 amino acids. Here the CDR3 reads CSAPGARLGYTF. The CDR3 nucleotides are TGCAGTGCTCCAGGGGCCCGGCTTGGCTACACCTTC.

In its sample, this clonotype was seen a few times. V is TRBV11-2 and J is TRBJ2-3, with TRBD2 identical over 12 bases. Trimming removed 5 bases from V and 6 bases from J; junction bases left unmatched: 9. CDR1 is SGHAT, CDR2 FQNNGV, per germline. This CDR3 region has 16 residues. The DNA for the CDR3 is TGTGCCAGCAGCCTTCCACTAGCGGGAGGAGGTGATACGCAGTATTTT. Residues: CASSLPLAGGGDTQYF.

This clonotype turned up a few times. The CDR3 nucleotides are TGTGCCAGCAGCTTACGGATCCTTACAGATACGCAGTATTTT. Amino acids: CASSLRILTDTQYF. The chain joins TRBV7-6 to TRBJ2-3, with D unresolved. Germline CDR1 reads SGHVS; CDR2 reads FNYEAQ. The CDR3 covers 14 residues. V was trimmed by 2 bases and J by 3 bases, leaving 9 bases between them.

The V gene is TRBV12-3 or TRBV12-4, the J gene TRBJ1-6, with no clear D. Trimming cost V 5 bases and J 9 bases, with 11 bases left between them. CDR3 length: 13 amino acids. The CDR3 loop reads CASSTEIFSPLHF. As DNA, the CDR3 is TGTGCCAGCAGTACAGAGATTTTTTCACCCCTCCACTTT.

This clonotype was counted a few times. CDR3 residues: CASGSSKNTEAFF. CDR3 sequence (DNA): TGTGCCAGCGGGTCCTCCAAGAACACTGAAGCTTTCTTT. The V call is TRBV6-1, the J call TRBJ1-1; D not certain. The V end lost 8 bases, the J end lost 1 base, and 11 bases lay between the germline ends. The CDR3 runs to 13 residues. The germline gives CDR1 MNHNS, CDR2 SASEGT.

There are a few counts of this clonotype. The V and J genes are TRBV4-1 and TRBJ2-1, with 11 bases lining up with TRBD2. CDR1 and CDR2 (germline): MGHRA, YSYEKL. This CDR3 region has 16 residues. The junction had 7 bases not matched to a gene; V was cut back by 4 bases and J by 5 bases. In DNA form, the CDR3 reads TGCGCCAGCAGCCTACCGGGACTAGCGGTTCACAATGAGCAGTTCTTC. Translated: CASSLPGLAVHNEQFF.

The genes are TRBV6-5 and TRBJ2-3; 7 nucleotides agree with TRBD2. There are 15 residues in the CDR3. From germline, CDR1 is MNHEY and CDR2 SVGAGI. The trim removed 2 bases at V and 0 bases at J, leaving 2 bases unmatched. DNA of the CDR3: TGTGCCAGCAGTTACGGGCGGGAGAGCACAGATACGCAGTATTTT. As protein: CASSYGRESTDTQYF.

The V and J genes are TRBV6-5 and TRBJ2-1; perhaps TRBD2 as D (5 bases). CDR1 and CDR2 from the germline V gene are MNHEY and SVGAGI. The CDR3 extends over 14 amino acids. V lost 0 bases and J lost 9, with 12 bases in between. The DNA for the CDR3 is TGTGCCAGCAGTTACTCGGGAGCGGCGGGTGAGCAGTTCTTC. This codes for CASSYSGAAGEQFF.

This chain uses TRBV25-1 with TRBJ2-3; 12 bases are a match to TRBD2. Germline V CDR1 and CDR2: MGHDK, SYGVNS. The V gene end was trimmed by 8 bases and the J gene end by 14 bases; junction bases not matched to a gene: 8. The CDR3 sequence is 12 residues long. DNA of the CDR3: TGTGCCAGCGTGGAGACTAGCGGGAGTGTGTATTTT. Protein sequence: CASVETSGSVYF.

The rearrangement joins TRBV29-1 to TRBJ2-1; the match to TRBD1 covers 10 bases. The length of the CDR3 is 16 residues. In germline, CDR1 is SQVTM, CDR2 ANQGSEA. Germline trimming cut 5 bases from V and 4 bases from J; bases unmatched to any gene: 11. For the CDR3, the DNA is TGCAGCGTTCTTCTTCCCGGGACAGGGGCATACAATGAGCAGTTCTTC. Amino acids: CSVLLPGTGAYNEQFF.

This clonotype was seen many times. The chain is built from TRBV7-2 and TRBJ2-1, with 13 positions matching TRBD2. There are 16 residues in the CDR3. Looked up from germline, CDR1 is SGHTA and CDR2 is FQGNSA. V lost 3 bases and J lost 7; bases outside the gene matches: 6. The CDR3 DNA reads TGTGCCAGCAGCTTTCCCGGGACTAGCGGGAAAAATGAGCAGTTCTTC. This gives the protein CASSFPGTSGKNEQFF.

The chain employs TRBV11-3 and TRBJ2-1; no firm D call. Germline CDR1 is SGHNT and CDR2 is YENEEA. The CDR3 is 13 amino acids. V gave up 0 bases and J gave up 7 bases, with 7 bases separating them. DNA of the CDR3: TGTGCCAGCAGCTTAGATGTGCCAAATGAGCAGTTCTTC. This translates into CASSLDVPNEQFF.

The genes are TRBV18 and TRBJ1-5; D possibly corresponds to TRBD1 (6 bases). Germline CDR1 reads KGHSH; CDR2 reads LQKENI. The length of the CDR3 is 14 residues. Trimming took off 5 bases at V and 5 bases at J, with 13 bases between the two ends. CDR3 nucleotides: TGTGCCAGCTCAGCACAGGGACGAGATCAGCCCCAGCATTTT. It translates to CASSAQGRDQPQHF.

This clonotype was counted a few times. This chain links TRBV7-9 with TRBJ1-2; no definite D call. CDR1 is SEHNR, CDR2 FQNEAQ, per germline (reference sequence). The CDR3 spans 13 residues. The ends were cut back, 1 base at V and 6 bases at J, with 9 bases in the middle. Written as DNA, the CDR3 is TGTGCCAGCAGCTTAGTGCAACTACATGGCTACACCTTC. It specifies CASSLVQLHGYTF.

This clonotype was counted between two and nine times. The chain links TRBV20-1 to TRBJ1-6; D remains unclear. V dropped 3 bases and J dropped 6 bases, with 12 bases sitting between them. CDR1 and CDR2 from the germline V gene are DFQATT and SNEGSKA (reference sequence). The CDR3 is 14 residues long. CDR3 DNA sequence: TGCAGTGCTAGCCTCGGGCCTCTTAATTCACCCCTCCACTTT. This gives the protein CSASLGPLNSPLHF.

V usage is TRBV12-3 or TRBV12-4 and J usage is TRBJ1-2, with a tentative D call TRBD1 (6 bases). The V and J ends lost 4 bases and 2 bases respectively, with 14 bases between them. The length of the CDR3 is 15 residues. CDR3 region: CASSWTVRTNYGYTF. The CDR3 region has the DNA TGTGCCAGCAGTTGGACAGTCAGGACGAACTATGGCTACACCTTC.

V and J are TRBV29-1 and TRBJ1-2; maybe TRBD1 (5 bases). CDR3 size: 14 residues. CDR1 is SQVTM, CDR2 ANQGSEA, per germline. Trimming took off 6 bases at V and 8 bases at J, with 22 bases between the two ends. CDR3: CSVDTGFSNLGYTF. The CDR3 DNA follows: TGCAGCGTAGACACAGGTTTTAGTAATCTAGGCTACACCTTC.

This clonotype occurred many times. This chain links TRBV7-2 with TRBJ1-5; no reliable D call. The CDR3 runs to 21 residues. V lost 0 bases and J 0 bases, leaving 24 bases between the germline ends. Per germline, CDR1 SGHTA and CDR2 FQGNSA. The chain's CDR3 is CASSLASVAGNTAYSNQPQHF. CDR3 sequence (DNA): TGTGCCAGCAGCTTAGCTTCAGTAGCGGGGAATACAGCGTATAGCAATCAGCCCCAGCATTTT.